This T cell receptor (beta chain) was captured in a study of blood T cell repertoires in COVID-19. As for the study in general: The study counted Cohort 3 donors as recovered given two negative PCRs, clearance, or symptom resolution. PBMCs, B-cell-depleted T cells, or T cells provided the cDNA or gDNA that made up the material.

The V and J ends lost 4 bases and 3 bases respectively, with 19 bases between them. CDR1 MGHRA and CDR2 YSYEKL come from the germline V gene. The CDR3 loop spans 17 amino acids. Profiling relied on immunoSEQ multiplex PCR, and the TCRdb table lists in-frame clones only, not all of them. The sample consists of 200,000 to 250,000 clones, about nine tenths of them appearing once. The study assigned cohorts using participant-reported clinical history. This receptor was identified in a woman aged 50 to 65 in a cohort exposed to, infected with or recovered from COVID-19 (not recorded which). The sequenced sample was PBMCs or T cells enriched from blood (not recorded which). The chain employs TRBV4-1 and TRBJ2-1; maybe TRBD2 (5 bases). The CDR3 loop is CASSRAPSERNYNEQFF. CDR3 coding DNA: TGCGCCAGCAGCCGAGCTCCGAGCGAGCGGAACTACAATGAGCAGTTCTTC.